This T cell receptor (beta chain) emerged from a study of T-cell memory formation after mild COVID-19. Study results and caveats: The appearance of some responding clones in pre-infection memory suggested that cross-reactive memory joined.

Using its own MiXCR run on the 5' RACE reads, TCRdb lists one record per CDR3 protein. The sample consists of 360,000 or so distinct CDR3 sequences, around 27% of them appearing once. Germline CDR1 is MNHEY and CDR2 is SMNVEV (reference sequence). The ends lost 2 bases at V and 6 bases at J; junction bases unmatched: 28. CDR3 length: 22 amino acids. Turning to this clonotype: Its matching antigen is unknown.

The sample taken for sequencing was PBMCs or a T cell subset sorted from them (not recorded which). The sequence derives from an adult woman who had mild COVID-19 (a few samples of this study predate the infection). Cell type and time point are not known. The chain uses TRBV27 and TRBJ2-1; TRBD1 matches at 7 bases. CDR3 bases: TGTGCCAGCAGTTTACCCACCTTCACCCCGGGCGGGCCCCCACAGGGGAGCAATGAGCAGTTCTTC. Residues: CASSLPTFTPGGPPQGSNEQFF.